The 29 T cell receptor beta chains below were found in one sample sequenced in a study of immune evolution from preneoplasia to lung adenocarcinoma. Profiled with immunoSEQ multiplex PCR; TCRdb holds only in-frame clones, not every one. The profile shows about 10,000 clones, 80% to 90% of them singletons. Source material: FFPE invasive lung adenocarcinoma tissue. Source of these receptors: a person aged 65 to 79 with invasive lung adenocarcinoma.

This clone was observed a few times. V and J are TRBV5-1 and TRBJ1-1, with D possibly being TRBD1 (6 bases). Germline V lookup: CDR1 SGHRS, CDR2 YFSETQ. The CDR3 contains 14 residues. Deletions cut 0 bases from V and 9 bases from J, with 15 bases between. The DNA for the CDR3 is TGCGCCAGCAGCTTGGATGTTCGGGGGCTGAAAGCTTTCTTT. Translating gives CASSLDVRGLKAFF.

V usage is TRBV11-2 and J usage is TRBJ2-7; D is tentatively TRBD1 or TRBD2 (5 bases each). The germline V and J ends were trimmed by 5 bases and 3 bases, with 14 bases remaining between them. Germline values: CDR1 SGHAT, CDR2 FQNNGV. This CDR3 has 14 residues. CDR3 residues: CASSGVAGSYEQYF. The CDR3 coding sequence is TGTGCCAGCAGCGGGGTGGCAGGGAGCTACGAGCAGTACTTC.

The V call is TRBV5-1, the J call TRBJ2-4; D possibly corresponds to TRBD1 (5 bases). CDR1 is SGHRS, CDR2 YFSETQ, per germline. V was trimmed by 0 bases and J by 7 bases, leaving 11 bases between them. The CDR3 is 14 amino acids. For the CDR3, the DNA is TGCGCCAGCAGCTTGGAAGGGGCGCGGAACATTCAGTACTTC. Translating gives CASSLEGARNIQYF.

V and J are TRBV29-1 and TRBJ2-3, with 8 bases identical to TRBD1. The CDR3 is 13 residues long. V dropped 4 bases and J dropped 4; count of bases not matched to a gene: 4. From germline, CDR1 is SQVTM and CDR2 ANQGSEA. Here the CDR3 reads CSVGGQAADTQYF. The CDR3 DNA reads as TGCAGCGTTGGGGGACAGGCGGCAGATACGCAGTATTTT.

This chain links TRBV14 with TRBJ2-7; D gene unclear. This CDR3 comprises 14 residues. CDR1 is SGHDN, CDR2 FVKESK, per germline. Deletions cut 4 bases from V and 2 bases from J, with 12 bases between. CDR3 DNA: TGTGCCAGCAGCCGATCGGACGGAACCTACGAGCAGTACTTC. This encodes CASSRSDGTYEQYF. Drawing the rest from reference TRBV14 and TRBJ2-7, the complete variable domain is EAGVTQFPSHSVIEKGQTVTLRCDPISGHDNLYWYRRVMGKEIKFLLHFVKESKQDESGMPNNRFLAERTGGTYSTLKVQPAELEDSGVYFCASSRSDGTYEQYFGPGTRLTVT.

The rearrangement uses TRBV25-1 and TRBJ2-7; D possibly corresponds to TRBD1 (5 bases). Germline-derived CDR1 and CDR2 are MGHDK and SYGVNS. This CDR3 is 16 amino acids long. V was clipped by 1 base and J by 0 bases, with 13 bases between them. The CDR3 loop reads CASSEWGRGNSYEQYF. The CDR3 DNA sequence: TGTGCCAGCAGTGAATGGGGCCGAGGAAACTCCTACGAGCAGTACTTC.

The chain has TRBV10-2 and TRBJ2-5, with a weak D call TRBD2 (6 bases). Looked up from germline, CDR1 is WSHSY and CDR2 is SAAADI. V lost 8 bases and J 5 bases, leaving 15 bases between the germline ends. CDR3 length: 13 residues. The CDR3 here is CASANGGVETQYF. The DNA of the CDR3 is TGCGCCAGCGCCAACGGGGGAGTTGAGACCCAGTACTTC.

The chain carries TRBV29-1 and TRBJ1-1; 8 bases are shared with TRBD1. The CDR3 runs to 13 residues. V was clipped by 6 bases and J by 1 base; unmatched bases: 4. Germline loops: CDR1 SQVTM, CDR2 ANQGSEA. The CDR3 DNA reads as TGCAGCGTCCAGGGGGCCCAGAACACTGAAGCTTTCTTT. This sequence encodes CSVQGAQNTEAFF.

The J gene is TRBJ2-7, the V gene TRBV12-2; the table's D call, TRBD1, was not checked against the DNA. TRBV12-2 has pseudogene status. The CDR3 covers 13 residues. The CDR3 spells CASRPDRGHEQYF. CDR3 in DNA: TGTGCAAGTCGCCCGGACAGGGGCCACGAGCAGTACTTC.

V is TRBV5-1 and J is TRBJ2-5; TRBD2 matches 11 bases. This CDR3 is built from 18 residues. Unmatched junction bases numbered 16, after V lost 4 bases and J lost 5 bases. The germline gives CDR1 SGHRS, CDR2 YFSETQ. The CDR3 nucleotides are TGCGCCAGCAGCACCGGCCTACGTAGCGGGGGGGGTGAGGAGACCCAGTACTTC. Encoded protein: CASSTGLRSGGGEETQYF. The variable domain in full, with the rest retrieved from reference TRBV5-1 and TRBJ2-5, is KAGVTQTPRYLIKTRGQQVTLSCSPISGHRSVSWYQQTPGQGLQFLFEYFSETQRNKGNFPGRFSGRQFSNSRSEMNVSTLELGDSALYLCASSTGLRSGGGEETQYFGPGTRLLVL.

This CDR3 reads CASTGLAGGLKQYF. CDR3 nucleotide sequence: TGTGCCAGCACCGGACTAGCGGGGGGGCTGAAGCAGTACTTC. This chain uses TRBV6-1 with TRBJ2-7, with TRBD2 matching over 15 bases. This CDR3 has 14 amino acids. Looked up from germline, CDR1 is MNHNS and CDR2 is SASEGT. The J segment lost 8 bases and the V segment lost 7 bases, leaving 6 bases of the junction unmatched.

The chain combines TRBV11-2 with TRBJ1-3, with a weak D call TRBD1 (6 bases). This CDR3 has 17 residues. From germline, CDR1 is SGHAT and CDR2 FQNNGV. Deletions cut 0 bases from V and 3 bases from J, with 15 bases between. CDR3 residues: CASSLDWGTGIGNTIYF. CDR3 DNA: TGTGCCAGCAGCTTAGATTGGGGAACAGGGATTGGAAACACCATATATTTT. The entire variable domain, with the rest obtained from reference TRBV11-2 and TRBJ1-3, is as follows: EAGVAQSPRYKIIEKRQSVAFWCNPISGHATLYWYQQILGQGPKLLIQFQNNGVVDDSQLPKDRFSAERLKGVDSTLKIQPAKLEDSAVYLCASSLDWGTGIGNTIYFGEGSWLTVV.

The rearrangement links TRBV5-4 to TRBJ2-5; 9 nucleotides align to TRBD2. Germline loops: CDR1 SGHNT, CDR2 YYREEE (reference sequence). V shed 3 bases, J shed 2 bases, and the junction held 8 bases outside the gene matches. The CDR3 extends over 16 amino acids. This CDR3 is CASSSGAGGPQETQYF. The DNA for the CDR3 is TGTGCCAGCAGCTCCGGGGCGGGAGGGCCACAAGAGACCCAGTACTTC.

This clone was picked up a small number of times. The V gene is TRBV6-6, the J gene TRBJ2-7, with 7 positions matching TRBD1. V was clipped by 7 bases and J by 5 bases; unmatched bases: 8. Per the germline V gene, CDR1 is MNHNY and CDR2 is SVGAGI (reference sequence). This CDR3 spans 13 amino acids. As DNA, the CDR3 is TGTGCCAGCAAACCGGGACAGCCAGACGAGCAGTACTTC. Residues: CASKPGQPDEQYF.

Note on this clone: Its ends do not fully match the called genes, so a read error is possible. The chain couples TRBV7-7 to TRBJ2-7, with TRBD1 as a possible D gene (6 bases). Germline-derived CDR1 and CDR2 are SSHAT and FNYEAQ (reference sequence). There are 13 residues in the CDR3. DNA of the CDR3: TGTGCTAGCAGCTTAGGGGTGGACAGCCCCCAGTACTTC. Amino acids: CASSLGVDSPQYF.

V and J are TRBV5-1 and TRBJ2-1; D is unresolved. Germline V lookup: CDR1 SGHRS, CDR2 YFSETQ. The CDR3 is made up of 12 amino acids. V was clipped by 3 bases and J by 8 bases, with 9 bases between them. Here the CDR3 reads CASSSGFHEQFF. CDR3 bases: TGCGCCAGCAGCTCTGGGTTCCATGAGCAGTTCTTC.

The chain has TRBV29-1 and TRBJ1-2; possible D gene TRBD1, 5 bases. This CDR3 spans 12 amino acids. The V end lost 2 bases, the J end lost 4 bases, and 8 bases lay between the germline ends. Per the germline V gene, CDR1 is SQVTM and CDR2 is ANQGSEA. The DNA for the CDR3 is TGCAGCGTTGAACGCGGGGCCTATGGCTACACCTTC. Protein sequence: CSVERGAYGYTF.

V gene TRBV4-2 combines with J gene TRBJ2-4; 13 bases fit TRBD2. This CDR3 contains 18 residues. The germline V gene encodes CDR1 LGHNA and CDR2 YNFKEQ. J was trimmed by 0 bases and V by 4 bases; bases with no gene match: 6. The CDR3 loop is CASSLRLAGGLAKNIQYF. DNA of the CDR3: TGTGCCAGCAGCCTAAGACTAGCGGGGGGACTAGCCAAAAACATTCAGTACTTC.

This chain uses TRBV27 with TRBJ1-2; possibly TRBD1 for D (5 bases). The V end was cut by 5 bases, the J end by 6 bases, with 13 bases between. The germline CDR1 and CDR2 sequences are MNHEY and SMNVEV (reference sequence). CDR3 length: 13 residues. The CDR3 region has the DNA TGTGCCAGCAGTCGGGGGGTAGGAAATGGCTACACCTTC. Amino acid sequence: CASSRGVGNGYTF.

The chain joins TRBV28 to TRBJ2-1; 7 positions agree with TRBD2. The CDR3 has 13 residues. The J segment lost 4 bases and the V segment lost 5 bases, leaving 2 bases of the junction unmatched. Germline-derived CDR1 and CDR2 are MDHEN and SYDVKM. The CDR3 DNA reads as TGTGCCAGCAGTCGTAGCGGGTACAATGAGCAGTTCTTC. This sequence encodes CASSRSGYNEQFF. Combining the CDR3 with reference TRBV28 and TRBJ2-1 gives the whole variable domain DVKVTQSSRYLVKRTGEKVFLECVQDMDHENMFWYRQDPGLGLRLIYFSYDVKMKEKGDIPEGYSVSREKKERFSLILESASTNQTSMYLCASSRSGYNEQFFGPGTRLTVL.

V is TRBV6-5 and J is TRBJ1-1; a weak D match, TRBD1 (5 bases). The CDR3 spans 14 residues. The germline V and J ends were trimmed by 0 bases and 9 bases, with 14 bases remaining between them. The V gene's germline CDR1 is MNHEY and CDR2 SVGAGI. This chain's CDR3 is CASSYSGRGTKAFF. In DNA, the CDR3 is TGTGCCAGCAGTTACTCTGGACGGGGGACTAAAGCTTTCTTT.

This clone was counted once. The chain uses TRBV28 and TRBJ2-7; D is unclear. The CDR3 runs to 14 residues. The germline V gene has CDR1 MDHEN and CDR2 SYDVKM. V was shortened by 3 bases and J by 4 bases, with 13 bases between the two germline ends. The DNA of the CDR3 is TGTGCCAGCAGTTTTTGGAGACGGAAGTACGAGCAGTACTTC. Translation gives CASSFWRRKYEQYF.

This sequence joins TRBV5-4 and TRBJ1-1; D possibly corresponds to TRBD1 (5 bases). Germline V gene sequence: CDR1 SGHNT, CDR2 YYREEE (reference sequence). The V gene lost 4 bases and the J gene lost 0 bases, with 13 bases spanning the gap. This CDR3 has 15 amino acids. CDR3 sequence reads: CASSQGPDVNTEAFF. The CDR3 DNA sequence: TGTGCCAGCAGCCAGGGTCCAGACGTGAACACTGAAGCTTTCTTT.

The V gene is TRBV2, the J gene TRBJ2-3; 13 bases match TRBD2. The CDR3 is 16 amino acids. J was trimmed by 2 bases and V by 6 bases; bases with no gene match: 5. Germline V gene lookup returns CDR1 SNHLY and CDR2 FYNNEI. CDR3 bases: TGTGCCAGCAGAGCGACTAGCGGGGGGCCCACAGATACGCAGTATTTT. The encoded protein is CASRATSGGPTDTQYF. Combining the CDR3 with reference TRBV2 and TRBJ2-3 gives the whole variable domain EPEVTQTPSHQVTQMGQEVILRCVPISNHLYFYWYRQILGQKVEFLVSFYNNEISEKSEIFDDQFSVERPDGSNFTLKIRSTKLEDSAMYFCASRATSGGPTDTQYFGPGTRLTVL.

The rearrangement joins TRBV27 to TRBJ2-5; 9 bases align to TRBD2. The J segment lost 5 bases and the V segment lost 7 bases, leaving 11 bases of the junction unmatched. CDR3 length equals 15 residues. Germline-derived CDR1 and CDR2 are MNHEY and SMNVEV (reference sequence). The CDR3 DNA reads TGTGCCAGCATGTGGGCGGGGGGGCAGTGGGAGACCCAGTACTTC. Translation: CASMWAGGQWETQYF.

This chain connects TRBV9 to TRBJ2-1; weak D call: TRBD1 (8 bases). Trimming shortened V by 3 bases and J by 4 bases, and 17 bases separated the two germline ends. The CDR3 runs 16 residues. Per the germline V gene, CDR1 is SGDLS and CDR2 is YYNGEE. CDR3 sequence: CASSATGGGRYNEQFF. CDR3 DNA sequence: TGTGCCAGCAGCGCCACAGGGGGGGGGAGATACAATGAGCAGTTCTTC.

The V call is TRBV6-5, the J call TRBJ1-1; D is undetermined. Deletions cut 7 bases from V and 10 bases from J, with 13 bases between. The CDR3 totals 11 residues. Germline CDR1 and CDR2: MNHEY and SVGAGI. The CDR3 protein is CASIYLGGAFF. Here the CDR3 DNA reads TGTGCCAGCATCTACCTGGGAGGAGCTTTCTTT.

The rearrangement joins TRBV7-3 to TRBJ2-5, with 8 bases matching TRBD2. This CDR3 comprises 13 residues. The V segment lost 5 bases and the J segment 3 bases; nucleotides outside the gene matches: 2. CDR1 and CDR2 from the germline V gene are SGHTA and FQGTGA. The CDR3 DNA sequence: TGTGCCAGCAGCAGTAGCGGGGAAGAGACCCAGTACTTC. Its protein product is CASSSSGEETQYF. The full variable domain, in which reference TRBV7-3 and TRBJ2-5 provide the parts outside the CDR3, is GAGVSQTPSNKVTEKGKYVELRCDPISGHTALYWYRQSLGQGPEFLIYFQGTGAADDSGLPNDRFFAVRPEGSVSTLKIQRTERGDSAVYLCASSSSGEETQYFGPGTRLLVL.

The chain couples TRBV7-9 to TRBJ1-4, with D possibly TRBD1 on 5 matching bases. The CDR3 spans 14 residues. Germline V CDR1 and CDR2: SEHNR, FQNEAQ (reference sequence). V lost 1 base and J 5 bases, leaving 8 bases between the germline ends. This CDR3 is CASSLGQWNEKLFF. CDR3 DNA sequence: TGTGCCAGCAGCTTAGGACAGTGGAATGAAAAACTGTTTTTT.